The 4 T cell receptor beta chains listed next were all sequenced from one sample in a study of T cell changes during pregnancy in multiple sclerosis. Sequenced by immunoSEQ multiplex PCR; TCRdb stores in-frame clones only, minus some. The sample records tens of thousands of clones, around 92% being singletons. Sample: peripheral blood, taken before pregnancy. All receptors come from a female donor with multiple sclerosis, enrolled in a pregnancy study.

This clone occurred once. V is TRBV18 and J is TRBJ1-1; possible D gene TRBD1, 5 bases. The germline V and J ends were trimmed by 3 bases and 6 bases, with 11 bases remaining between them. CDR3 length: 13 residues. CDR1 KGHSH and CDR2 LQKENI come from the germline V gene. The CDR3 reads CASSPSQVSEAFF. The CDR3 DNA reads TGTGCCAGCTCACCGTCACAGGTCTCTGAAGCTTTCTTT.

J is TRBJ2-3 and V is TRBV6-6; 8 positions agree with TRBD2. This CDR3 is 16 amino acids long. Losses at the gene ends were 2 bases for V and 2 bases for J; bases not matched to a gene: 6. CDR1 MNHNY and CDR2 SVGAGI come from the germline V gene (reference sequence). CDR3 residues: CASSYGLAGSTDTQYF. Here the CDR3 DNA reads TGTGCCAGCAGTTACGGGTTAGCGGGGTCCACAGATACGCAGTATTTT.

The chain links TRBV18 to TRBJ2-3; 12 nucleotides align to TRBD2. Germline-derived CDR1 and CDR2 are KGHSH and LQKENI. V lost 3 bases, J lost 5 bases, and 3 bases stayed unmatched. The CDR3 length is 15 residues. The DNA for the CDR3 is TGTGCCAGCTCACCGTTGGGACTAGCGGGAGATACGCAGTATTTT. It encodes CASSPLGLAGDTQYF.

This CDR3 is CASSPGGSGSGYEQYF. CDR3 nucleotides: TGTGCCAGCAGCCCAGGGGGTAGCGGGAGTGGGTACGAGCAGTACTTC. The chain uses TRBV28 and TRBJ2-7, with 9 positions matching TRBD2. The germline gives CDR1 MDHEN, CDR2 SYDVKM. There are 16 residues in the CDR3. Trimming took 6 bases from V and 4 from J; bases not matched to a gene: 13.